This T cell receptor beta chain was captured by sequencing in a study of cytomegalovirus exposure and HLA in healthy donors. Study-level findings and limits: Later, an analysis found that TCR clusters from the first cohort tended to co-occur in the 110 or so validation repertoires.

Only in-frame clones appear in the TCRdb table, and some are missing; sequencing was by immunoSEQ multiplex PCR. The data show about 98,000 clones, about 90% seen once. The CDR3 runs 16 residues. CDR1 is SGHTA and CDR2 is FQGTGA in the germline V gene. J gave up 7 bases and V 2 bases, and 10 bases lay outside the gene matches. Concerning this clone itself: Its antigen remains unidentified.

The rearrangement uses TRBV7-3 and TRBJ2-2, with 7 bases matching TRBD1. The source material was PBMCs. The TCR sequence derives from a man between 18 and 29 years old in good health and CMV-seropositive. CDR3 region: CASSLDAGTDFGELFF. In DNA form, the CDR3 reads TGTGCCAGCAGCTTAGATGCCGGGACAGACTTCGGGGAGCTGTTTTTT.